This T cell receptor beta chain appears in the sequencing data of a study of CD8+CD57+ T cells in acquired aplastic anemia. It was genomic DNA that served as the template for profiling TCR beta VDJ and CDR3. TCRdb reanalysed the reads using MiXCR and keeps one entry per CDR3 protein. The data hold 150,000 or so distinct CDR3 sequences, with roughly 48% observed a single time. There are 15 residues in the CDR3. V dropped 8 bases and J dropped 6; count of bases not matched to a gene: 12. Germline CDR1 and CDR2: SQVTM and ANQGSEA. This clonotype was seen just once. Patients chosen for sequencing had CD8+CD57+ cells that had expanded, as shown by flow cytometry.

The chain links TRBV29-1 to TRBJ2-1; 11 bases are shared with TRBD1. Sequencing was performed on sorted CD4+, CD8+, or CD8+CD57+ T cells (not recorded which) from PBMCs. The sequence was collected from a human donor with aplastic anemia. The CDR3 coding sequence is TGCAGCTTTTTCTGGGCAGGGACAGGGGGCAATGAGCAGTTCTTC. Translating gives CSFFWAGTGGNEQFF.